One and the same sample provided the 10 T cell receptor beta chains below, sequenced in a study of T cell responses to AZD1222 COVID-19 vaccine. Measured with immunoSEQ multiplex PCR; TCRdb has only the in-frame clones, and not every one. The sample holds around 150,000 clones; 90% are singletons and the top ten take approximately 5.9%. Sequences were derived from peripheral blood, sampled 28 days after the second AZD1222 dose. The origin of the receptors is an adult who received the AZD1222 COVID-19 vaccine.

There are a few counts of this clone. The V and J genes are TRBV10-3 and TRBJ2-1; possibly TRBD1 for D (6 bases). The CDR3 is 15 residues long. Per germline, CDR1 ENHRY and CDR2 SYGVKD. V shed 7 bases and J shed 8 bases, with 21 bases lying between them. CDR3 sequence: CAIIRTDRPGDEQFF. The DNA for the CDR3 is TGTGCCATCATTCGAACAGATCGACCAGGGGATGAGCAGTTCTTC.

This chain's CDR3 is CSVRRMNTEAFF. The CDR3 DNA follows: TGCAGCGTGAGAAGGATGAACACTGAAGCTTTCTTT. The chain is built from TRBV29-1 and TRBJ1-1; D ambiguous. Germline V gene data show CDR1 as SQVTM and CDR2 as ANQGSEA. Trimming cost V 6 bases and J 0 bases, with 8 bases left between them. The length of the CDR3 is 12 residues.

This clone has just a few counts. This chain joins TRBV9 and TRBJ2-7; TRBD2 matches at 10 bases. In germline, CDR1 is SGDLS, CDR2 YYNGEE. Unmatched junction bases numbered 4, after V lost 0 bases and J lost 4 bases. This CDR3 spans 15 amino acids. The CDR3 DNA is TGTGCCAGCAGCGTAGAACTAGCGGGGATATACGAGCAGTACTTC. Translation gives CASSVELAGIYEQYF.

The rearrangement uses TRBV5-5 and TRBJ2-1; 9 bases agree with TRBD2. In germline, CDR1 is SGHKS, CDR2 YYEKEE (reference sequence). This CDR3 comprises 16 residues. Germline trimming cut 1 base from V and 3 bases from J; bases unmatched to any gene: 5. CDR3 in amino acids: CASSLFSGGIYNEQFF. As DNA, the CDR3 is TGTGCCAGCAGCTTGTTCAGCGGGGGGATCTACAATGAGCAGTTCTTC.

This clone was recorded once. This sequence joins TRBV7-9 and TRBJ2-2; 9 nucleotides align to TRBD1. The V gene end was trimmed by 5 bases and the J gene end by 6 bases; junction bases not matched to a gene: 4. Germline V lookup: CDR1 SEHNR, CDR2 FQNEAQ (reference sequence). The CDR3 extends over 14 amino acids. CDR3 in DNA: TGTGCCAGCAGCCCAGGACAGGGGCCCGGGGAGCTGTTTTTT. Translated, it gives CASSPGQGPGELFF.

J is TRBJ2-3 and V is TRBV29-1; 11 bases agree with TRBD2. Germline CDR1 reads SQVTM; CDR2 reads ANQGSEA. V lost 6 bases to trimming and J lost 4 bases; unmatched junction nucleotides: 6. CDR3 length: 14 residues. The CDR3 reads CSVVTSGGADTQYF. CDR3 bases: TGCAGCGTAGTAACTAGCGGGGGCGCAGATACGCAGTATTTT.

V is TRBV12-3 or TRBV12-4 and J is TRBJ2-7, with a weak D call TRBD1 (6 bases). Trimming pared 6 bases from V and 4 bases from J, leaving 10 bases between. CDR3 length equals 12 residues. CDR3 amino acids: CASSQQGYEQYF. CDR3 DNA sequence: TGTGCCAGCAGCCAACAGGGATACGAGCAGTACTTC.

The chain couples TRBV7-9 to TRBJ2-7; D unresolved. This CDR3 spans 8 amino acids. Trimming cost V 5 bases and J 11 bases, with 4 bases left between them. Per germline, CDR1 SEHNR and CDR2 FQNEAQ (reference sequence). The CDR3 region is CASSPKYF. In DNA form, the CDR3 reads TGTGCCAGCAGCCCAAAGTACTTC.

The chain employs TRBV7-2 and TRBJ2-7; no clear D. The CDR3 consists of 12 residues. Trimming removed 2 bases from V and 5 bases from J, with 7 bases in between. Germline V gene lookup returns CDR1 SGHTA and CDR2 FQGNSA. Here the CDR3 DNA reads TGTGCCAGCAGCTTAAATTCCCACGAGCAGTACTTC. Protein: CASSLNSHEQYF.

The V gene is TRBV19, the J gene TRBJ2-7, with TRBD1 identical over 8 bases. The CDR3 consists of 14 residues. Germline CDR1 LNHDA, CDR2 SQIVND (reference sequence). Trimming at V came to 5 bases and at J to 13 bases, leaving 16 bases not matched to a gene. CDR3 in DNA: TGTGCCAGTAGTCTCCTTCCCGGGACAGGCCCATCTTACTTC. Amino acid sequence: CASSLLPGTGPSYF.